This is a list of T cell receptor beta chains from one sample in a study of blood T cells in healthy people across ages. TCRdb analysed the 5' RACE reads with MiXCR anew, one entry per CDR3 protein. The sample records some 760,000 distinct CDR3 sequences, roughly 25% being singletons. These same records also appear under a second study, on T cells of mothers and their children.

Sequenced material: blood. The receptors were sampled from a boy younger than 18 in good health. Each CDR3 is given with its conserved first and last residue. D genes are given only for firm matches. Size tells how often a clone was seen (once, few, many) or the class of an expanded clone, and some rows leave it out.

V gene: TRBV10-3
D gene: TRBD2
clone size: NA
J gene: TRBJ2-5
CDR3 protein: CAISERLAGGETQYF
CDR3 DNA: TGTGCCATCAGTGAAAGACTAGCGGGAGGAGAGACCCAGTACTTC

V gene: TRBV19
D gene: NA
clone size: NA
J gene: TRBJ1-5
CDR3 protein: CASSIEQRNQPQHF
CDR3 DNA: TGTGCCAGTAGTATAGAACAGCGGAATCAGCCCCAGCATTTT

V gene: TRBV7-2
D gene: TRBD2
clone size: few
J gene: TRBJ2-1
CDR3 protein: CASSLEGLAGGYNEQFF
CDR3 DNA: TGTGCCAGCAGCTTAGAGGGACTAGCGGGGGGGTACAATGAGCAGTTCTTC

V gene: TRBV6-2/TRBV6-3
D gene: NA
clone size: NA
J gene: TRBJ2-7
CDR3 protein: CASSYSTAGREQYF
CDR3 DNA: TGTGCCAGCAGTTACTCGACGGCAGGGCGTGAGCAGTACTTC

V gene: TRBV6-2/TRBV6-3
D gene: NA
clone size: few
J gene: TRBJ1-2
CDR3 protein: CASRTQAGYGYTF
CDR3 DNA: TGTGCCAGCAGGACCCAGGCTGGCTATGGCTACACCTTC

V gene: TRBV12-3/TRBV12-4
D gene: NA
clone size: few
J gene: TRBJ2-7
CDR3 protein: CASSVGIPYEQYF
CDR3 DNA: TGTGCCAGCAGTGTTGGGATCCCCTACGAGCAGTACTTC

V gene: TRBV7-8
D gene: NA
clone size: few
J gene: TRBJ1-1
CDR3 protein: CASSLGGGQAFF
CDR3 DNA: TGTGCCAGCAGCTTAGGGGGAGGGCAGGCTTTCTTT

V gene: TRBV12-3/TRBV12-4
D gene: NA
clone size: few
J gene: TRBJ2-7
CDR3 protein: CASSFSDSYEQYF
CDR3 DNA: TGTGCCAGCAGTTTCTCTGACTCCTACGAGCAGTACTTC

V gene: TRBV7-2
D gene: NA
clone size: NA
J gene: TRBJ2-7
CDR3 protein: CASSLFTGYEQYF
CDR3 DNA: TGTGCCAGCAGCTTATTTACGGGCTACGAGCAGTACTTC

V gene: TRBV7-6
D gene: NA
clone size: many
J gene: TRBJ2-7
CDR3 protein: CASSSRDGAYEQYF
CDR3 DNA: TGTGCCAGCAGCTCCAGGGACGGGGCCTACGAGCAGTACTTC

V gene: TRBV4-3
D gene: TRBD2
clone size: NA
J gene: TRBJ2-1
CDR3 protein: CASSHEGLAGSNEQFF
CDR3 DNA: TGCGCCAGCAGCCACGAGGGACTAGCGGGATCCAATGAGCAGTTCTTC

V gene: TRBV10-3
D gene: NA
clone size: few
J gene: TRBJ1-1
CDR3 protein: CAIRRRVFSEAFF
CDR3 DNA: TGTGCCATCAGGCGGAGGGTTTTCTCTGAAGCTTTCTTT

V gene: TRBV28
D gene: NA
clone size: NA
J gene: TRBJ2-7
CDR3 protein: CASSLRPGTARDQYEQYF
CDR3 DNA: TGTGCCAGCAGTTTACGGCCAGGGACCGCGCGGGACCAGTACGAGCAGTACTTC

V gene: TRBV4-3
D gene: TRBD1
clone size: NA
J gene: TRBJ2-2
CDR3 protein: CASRLTTGTGITGELFF
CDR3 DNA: TGCGCCAGCAGGCTAACAACCGGGACAGGGATCACCGGGGAGCTGTTTTTT

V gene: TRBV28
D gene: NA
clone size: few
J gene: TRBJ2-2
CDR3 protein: CASSSIRDLEAGELFF
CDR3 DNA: TGTGCCAGCAGTTCCATCCGGGACTTAGAGGCCGGGGAGCTGTTTTTT

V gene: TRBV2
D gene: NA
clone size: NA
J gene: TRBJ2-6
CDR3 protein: CASRKPSGANVLTF
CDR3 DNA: TGTGCCAGCAGAAAGCCCTCTGGGGCCAACGTCCTGACTTTC